This T cell receptor beta chain was sequenced in a study of somatic mutations in cytotoxic T cells in rheumatoid arthritis. General study findings and limits: A significant difference in CD8+ T-cell clonality was not found between rheumatoid arthritis patients and age-matched healthy controls.

Comment on this clone: Its matching antigen is unknown.

CDR3 length: 13 amino acids. Germline CDR1 is MDHEN and CDR2 is SYDVKM. The V gene end was trimmed by 5 bases and the J gene end by 2 bases; junction bases not matched to a gene: 0. The repertoire was sequenced with immunoSEQ multiplex PCR; TCRdb's copy has only in-frame clones and lacks some. This table has some 20,000 clones, less than 85% appearing once. J is TRBJ1-1 and V is TRBV28; TRBD1 matches at 9 bases. The clonotype originates from a woman aged 60-70 years in good health. Sequencing used CD8+ T cells sorted from blood. The CDR3 region has the DNA TGTGCCAGCAGTACAGGGGGCAACACTGAAGCTTTCTTT. Its translation: CASSTGGNTEAFF.